This TCR beta chain was found in a study of CD8 T cells in ankylosing spondylitis. This clonotype was found a few times. The antigen is unknown. Quantitative 5'-RACE with molecular barcodes was used to make the TCR beta libraries. MiXCR, applied by TCRdb to the 5' RACE reads, yields one record per CDR3 protein. Of 250,000 to 300,000 distinct CDR3 sequences listed, 15% to 20% were seen once; the top ten hold roughly 34%. The V gene lost 11 bases and the J gene lost 0 bases, with 21 bases spanning the gap. This CDR3 contains 16 residues. The germline gives CDR1 ENHRY, CDR2 SYGVKD. Findings and limits, study-wide: Earlier studies detected some motif variants in reactive arthritis synovial fluid and blood.

The TCR sequence derives from a male donor with ankylosing spondylitis or in good health (not recorded which). Material: blood, either unsorted or a sorted T cell fraction (not recorded which). The rearrangement joins TRBV10-3 to TRBJ2-3; D is perhaps TRBD2 (5 bases). Written as DNA, the CDR3 is TGTGCCGCAGCACGGATGCAAGCGGAGAGCACAGATACGCAGTATTTT. It yields the protein CAAARMQAESTDTQYF.